The rows below give T cell receptor beta chains drawn from one sample of a study of shared clonotypes between healthy human individuals. Sequenced by immunoSEQ multiplex PCR; TCRdb stores in-frame clones only, minus some. In the table there are 950,000 to 1,300,000 clones, around 75% of which are singletons. Sequenced input: memory CD4+ T cells sorted from blood. The source is a man aged 18-30 years in good health. Both conserved end residues are part of each CDR3. Fields, in order: V gene, clone size, D gene, J gene, CDR3 DNA, CDR3 protein. A D gene is named only where the DNA matches it firmly. Where a row states a size, it is once, few, many or the class of an expanded clone; other rows omit it.

v_call: TRBV13
clone_size: -
d_call: TRBD1
j_call: TRBJ1-1
cdr3_nt: TGTGCCAGCAGGAGACAGGGGGCTGATACGAACACTGAAGCTTTCTTT
cdr3_aa: CASRRQGADTNTEAFF

v_call: TRBV5-1
clone_size: -
d_call: -
j_call: TRBJ1-4
cdr3_nt: TGCGCCAGCAGCTTGGATTGGGCCGCTAATGAAAAACTGTTTTTT
cdr3_aa: CASSLDWAANEKLFF

v_call: TRBV4-3
clone_size: -
d_call: TRBD1
j_call: TRBJ1-5
cdr3_nt: TGCGCCAGCAGCCAAAGGACAGGGGCCAATCAGCCCCAGCATTTT
cdr3_aa: CASSQRTGANQPQHF

v_call: TRBV6-1
clone_size: -
d_call: TRBD1
j_call: TRBJ1-5
cdr3_nt: TGTGCCAGCACTAACGGACAGGCCCAAAATCAGCCCCAGCATTTT
cdr3_aa: CASTNGQAQNQPQHF

v_call: TRBV28
clone_size: -
d_call: -
j_call: TRBJ1-2
cdr3_nt: TGTGCCAGCAGGGCGGCGGGACCGACTAACTATGGCTACACCTTC
cdr3_aa: CASRAAGPTNYGYTF

v_call: TRBV2
clone_size: -
d_call: -
j_call: TRBJ1-1
cdr3_nt: TGTGCCAGCACGAATTCTAGGAACACTGAAGCTTTCTTT
cdr3_aa: CASTNSRNTEAFF

v_call: TRBV30
clone_size: -
d_call: TRBD2
j_call: TRBJ2-3
cdr3_nt: TGTGCCTGGAGCGCGGGACTAGCGGGGGTACCTACGCAGTATTTT
cdr3_aa: CAWSAGLAGVPTQYF

v_call: TRBV6-5
clone_size: few
d_call: TRBD2
j_call: TRBJ2-7
cdr3_nt: TGTGCCAGCAGACCCCGGACTAGCTCCTACGAGCAGTACTTC
cdr3_aa: CASRPRTSSYEQYF

v_call: TRBV16
clone_size: many
d_call: TRBD1
j_call: TRBJ1-4
cdr3_nt: TGTGCCAGCGCCGACAGGGGTTCAACTAATGAAAAACTGTTTTTT
cdr3_aa: CASADRGSTNEKLFF

v_call: TRBV5-1
clone_size: -
d_call: -
j_call: TRBJ2-7
cdr3_nt: TGCGCCAGCAGCTTGAGTCCCACGGGGGCCAACGAGCAGTACTTC
cdr3_aa: CASSLSPTGANEQYF

v_call: TRBV19
clone_size: -
d_call: -
j_call: TRBJ1-1
cdr3_nt: TGTGCCAGTAGTAGTAAGGGTCTGGTCACTGAAGCTTTCTTT
cdr3_aa: CASSSKGLVTEAFF

v_call: TRBV5-1
clone_size: -
d_call: TRBD1
j_call: TRBJ2-7
cdr3_nt: TGCGCCAGCAGCTTGGATGTACGGGACAGGGGTTCCTACGAGCAGTACTTC
cdr3_aa: CASSLDVRDRGSYEQYF

v_call: TRBV20-1
clone_size: -
d_call: -
j_call: TRBJ2-5
cdr3_nt: TGCAGTAAGACCGATCGGGAGACCCAGTACTTC
cdr3_aa: CSKTDRETQYF

v_call: TRBV11-2
clone_size: -
d_call: -
j_call: TRBJ1-1
cdr3_nt: TGTGCCAGCCGAGGGAACAACCAGAACACTGAAGCTTTCTTT
cdr3_aa: CASRGNNQNTEAFF

v_call: TRBV11-1
clone_size: -
d_call: -
j_call: TRBJ1-2
cdr3_nt: TGTGCCAGCAGCTTATATGCTTCCTATGGCTACACCTTC
cdr3_aa: CASSLYASYGYTF

v_call: TRBV7-6
clone_size: many
d_call: TRBD2
j_call: TRBJ2-1
cdr3_nt: TGTGCCAGCAGCTTTAGCGGGAGCCCGTCCTACAATGAGCAGTTCTTC
cdr3_aa: CASSFSGSPSYNEQFF

v_call: TRBV4-1
clone_size: -
d_call: TRBD2
j_call: TRBJ2-1
cdr3_nt: TGCGCCAGCAGCCAGGGACTAGCGGGGGGGTACAATGAGCAGTTCTTC
cdr3_aa: CASSQGLAGGYNEQFF

v_call: TRBV5-1
clone_size: -
d_call: -
j_call: TRBJ2-3
cdr3_nt: TGCGCCAGCAGCTTGCAGGGCAGCACAGATACGCAGTATTTT
cdr3_aa: CASSLQGSTDTQYF

v_call: TRBV6-5
clone_size: few
d_call: -
j_call: TRBJ1-6
cdr3_nt: TGTGCCAGCAGGTGGGGGGGGGATTCACCCCTCCACTTT
cdr3_aa: CASRWGGDSPLHF

v_call: TRBV4-2
clone_size: -
d_call: TRBD1
j_call: TRBJ1-2
cdr3_nt: TGTGCCAGTCAGGGGGTCTATGGCTACACCTTC
cdr3_aa: CASQGVYGYTF

v_call: TRBV18
clone_size: -
d_call: TRBD1
j_call: TRBJ2-5
cdr3_nt: TGTGCCAGCTCACTTGGGACAGCTGAAGAGACCCAGTACTTC
cdr3_aa: CASSLGTAEETQYF

v_call: TRBV15
clone_size: -
d_call: -
j_call: TRBJ2-7
cdr3_nt: TGTGCCACCAGCCCACGGAGGGACAACCTCTACGAGCAGTACTTC
cdr3_aa: CATSPRRDNLYEQYF

v_call: TRBV30
clone_size: -
d_call: -
j_call: TRBJ1-2
cdr3_nt: TGTGCCCAAGCGACGGGTCCTCACTATGGCTACACCTTC
cdr3_aa: CAQATGPHYGYTF

v_call: TRBV18
clone_size: -
d_call: TRBD1
j_call: TRBJ1-2
cdr3_nt: TGTGCCAGCTCACCACCGACAGGGGATGGCTACACCTTC
cdr3_aa: CASSPPTGDGYTF

v_call: TRBV5-4
clone_size: -
d_call: -
j_call: TRBJ2-2
cdr3_nt: TGTGCCAGCAGCTCGACCGCCGGGGAGCTGTTTTTT
cdr3_aa: CASSSTAGELFF

v_call: TRBV11-3
clone_size: once
d_call: -
j_call: TRBJ2-2
cdr3_nt: TGTGCCAGCAGCCCCCTGGGGGCCTGGTCCGGGGAGCTGTTTTTT
cdr3_aa: CASSPLGAWSGELFF

v_call: TRBV6-1
clone_size: -
d_call: -
j_call: TRBJ1-1
cdr3_nt: TGTGCCAGCACCTATACAGGGTTGAACACTGAAGCTTTCTTT
cdr3_aa: CASTYTGLNTEAFF

v_call: TRBV5-1
clone_size: -
d_call: -
j_call: TRBJ1-5
cdr3_nt: TGCGCCAGCAGCTTGGGTTTAGAGCAGCCCCAGCATTTT
cdr3_aa: CASSLGLEQPQHF

v_call: TRBV18
clone_size: -
d_call: TRBD1
j_call: TRBJ2-2
cdr3_nt: TGTGCCAGCTCACCTGACAGGGTTGAGAACACCGGGGAGCTGTTTTTT
cdr3_aa: CASSPDRVENTGELFF

v_call: TRBV30
clone_size: -
d_call: -
j_call: TRBJ1-2
cdr3_nt: TGTGCCTGGAGTGTACGAGGAACAGGGACTGGCTACACCTTC
cdr3_aa: CAWSVRGTGTGYTF

v_call: TRBV2
clone_size: many
d_call: -
j_call: TRBJ1-5
cdr3_nt: TGTGCCAGCAGTACCTCGGACGGTCTTCAGCCCCAGCATTTT
cdr3_aa: CASSTSDGLQPQHF

v_call: TRBV10-3
clone_size: -
d_call: TRBD1
j_call: TRBJ1-3
cdr3_nt: TGTGCCATGAGGGACAGTCACTCTGGAAACACCATATATTTT
cdr3_aa: CAMRDSHSGNTIYF

v_call: TRBV6-1
clone_size: few
d_call: TRBD1
j_call: TRBJ1-5
cdr3_nt: TGTGCCAGCAGCCTGGGACAGGGGCCCCAGCCCCAGCATTTT
cdr3_aa: CASSLGQGPQPQHF

v_call: TRBV10-3
clone_size: -
d_call: -
j_call: TRBJ2-7
cdr3_nt: TGTGCCATCAGACGAGAAAGGGACTCCTCCTACGAGCAGTACTTC
cdr3_aa: CAIRRERDSSYEQYF

v_call: TRBV5-1
clone_size: -
d_call: TRBD2
j_call: TRBJ2-5
cdr3_nt: TGCGCCAGCAGCTTGTGGGGTAGCGGGGGATTCCAAGAGACCCAGTACTTC
cdr3_aa: CASSLWGSGGFQETQYF

v_call: TRBV18
clone_size: -
d_call: -
j_call: TRBJ1-6
cdr3_nt: TGTGCCAGCTCACCGTACGGGAATTCACCCCTCCACTTT
cdr3_aa: CASSPYGNSPLHF

v_call: TRBV5-4
clone_size: -
d_call: -
j_call: TRBJ2-7
cdr3_nt: TGTGCCAGCAGCTTTGGGTACGAGCAGTACTTC
cdr3_aa: CASSFGYEQYF

v_call: TRBV5-1
clone_size: many
d_call: -
j_call: TRBJ1-2
cdr3_nt: TGCGCCAGCAGCTTGGAGGGGACGGGACCTGGAGGCTACACCTTC
cdr3_aa: CASSLEGTGPGGYTF

v_call: TRBV19
clone_size: -
d_call: TRBD1
j_call: TRBJ1-4
cdr3_nt: TGTGCCAGTAGTCTAGGGGACAGGGGGCGCGAAAAACTGTTTTTT
cdr3_aa: CASSLGDRGREKLFF

v_call: TRBV6-5
clone_size: -
d_call: -
j_call: TRBJ1-4
cdr3_nt: TGTGCCAGCAGTTACGGGCAGGGCCAGGAGGAAAAACTGTTTTTT
cdr3_aa: CASSYGQGQEEKLFF

v_call: TRBV27
clone_size: -
d_call: -
j_call: TRBJ2-3
cdr3_nt: TGTGCCAGCAGTTTGACGGATACGCAGTATTTT
cdr3_aa: CASSLTDTQYF

v_call: TRBV5-1
clone_size: -
d_call: TRBD2
j_call: TRBJ2-1
cdr3_nt: TGCGCCAGCAGCTCCTCGGGGGGCTCCTACAATGAGCAGTTCTTC
cdr3_aa: CASSSSGGSYNEQFF

v_call: TRBV4-1
clone_size: -
d_call: TRBD1
j_call: TRBJ1-2
cdr3_nt: TGCGCCAGCAGCCAAGGATCCCCCGGGACAGGGTATGGGTATGGCTACACCTTC
cdr3_aa: CASSQGSPGTGYGYGYTF

v_call: TRBV11-2
clone_size: -
d_call: -
j_call: TRBJ2-3
cdr3_nt: TGTGCCAGCACCCTTGGTCACACAGATACGCAGTATTTT
cdr3_aa: CASTLGHTDTQYF

v_call: TRBV30
clone_size: -
d_call: -
j_call: TRBJ1-3
cdr3_nt: TGTGCCTGGGATCAGGGCTCTGGAAACACCATATATTTT
cdr3_aa: CAWDQGSGNTIYF

v_call: TRBV5-4
clone_size: -
d_call: TRBD1
j_call: TRBJ1-6
cdr3_nt: TGTGCCAGCAGCCCGACGAGACAGGGTGGTTCACCCCTCCACTTT
cdr3_aa: CASSPTRQGGSPLHF

v_call: TRBV6-5
clone_size: -
d_call: TRBD2
j_call: TRBJ2-2
cdr3_nt: TGTGCCAGCAGAAAGGAACTAGCGGGGGGTGGGGAGCTGTTTTTT
cdr3_aa: CASRKELAGGGELFF